This T cell receptor (beta chain) was identified in a study of CDR3 diversity in severe acne (dated by TCRdb to between 2018 and 2021). The library was generated by PCR. TCRdb names Illumina HiSeq 2000 as the instrument used. Clones were called with MiXCR by TCRdb after fastp trimmed the public reads at Q25, and only in-frame beta chains were retained. Each CDR3 protein gets just one entry, which takes the most common genes and DNA from the rows behind it. A total of 90,000 or so distinct CDR3 sequences appear in this sample, 45% to 55% of them only once. Roughly a tenth of the sample is in the top ten clones. Regarding this clonotype: Its recognized antigen is unknown. The input lacks base qualities; no much larger clone sits a single base away.

The TCR was taken from a male donor in good health, serving as a control. Material: blood.

This receptor carries the CDR3 CASSLDHTGSLANYGYTF. The nucleotide sequence reads as follows: TGCGCCAGCAGCTTGGACCATACAGGGTCCCTCGCTAACTATGGCTACACCTTC. Recombination connected TRBV5-1 to TRBJ1-2, and the D gene may be TRBD1, 6 bases matching. Based on the germline V gene, the CDR1 and CDR2 sequences are SGHRS and YFSETQ. The CDR3 goes from the cysteine to the phenylalanine over 18 residues. Solely the CDR3 DNA is kept, with 54 bases framed from the first base. Cut back by 0 bases and 0 bases, the V and J ends lie 18 bases apart.